Detailed here is one T cell receptor beta chain. Its cognate antigen is unknown. The study drew the donors from its approximately 120-subject validation cohort, separate from the approximately 690-subject first cohort. This CDR3 has 15 amino acids. Germline trimming cut 8 bases from V and 0 bases from J; bases unmatched to any gene: 8. Looked up from germline, CDR1 is MNHNS and CDR2 is SASEGT. The sample originates from a study of cytomegalovirus exposure and HLA in healthy donors. Background on the study: A subsequent analysis reported that the roughly 120 validation repertoires were produced on the same platform that had also been used for the 600 to 800 first-cohort repertoires.

General study points: Cytomegalovirus association was listed for about 170 TCR beta chains.

Generated by immunoSEQ multiplex PCR, the TCRdb table keeps only in-frame clones and is missing some. The sample contains around 170,000 clones, 88% of which appear only once. The specimen sequenced was PBMCs. The TCR sequence derives from a man aged 18 to 30 in good health and CMV-seronegative. The rearrangement uses TRBV6-1 and TRBJ2-3, with 7 bases aligning to TRBD1. The CDR3 bases are TGTGCCAGCGGGGACAGCCCTACTAGCACAGATACGCAGTATTTT. This gives the protein CASGDSPTSTDTQYF.